This note documents a single T cell receptor beta chain sequence. Per the germline V gene, CDR1 is SGHVS and CDR2 is FNYEAQ. After removal of 5 bases from V and 5 bases from J, the junction contained 5 bases not matched to a gene. This CDR3 has 15 amino acids. The data were taken from a study of blood T cell repertoires in COVID-19. About the study: PBMCs, B-cell-depleted T cells, or T cells were the source of the cDNA or gDNA that made up the material.

Sequenced by immunoSEQ multiplex PCR; TCRdb stores in-frame clones only, minus some. The table has a few hundred thousand clones, around 87% seen once. V is TRBV7-6 and J is TRBJ2-1; 11 bases map to TRBD2. The sequenced sample was PBMCs or T cells enriched from blood (not recorded which). The clonotype originates from a man between 40 and 49 years old in a cohort exposed to, infected with or recovered from COVID-19 (not recorded which). The CDR3 DNA reads TGTGCCAGCAGCCGGACTAGCGGGCCCAACAATGAGCAGTTCTTC. This codes for CASSRTSGPNNEQFF.